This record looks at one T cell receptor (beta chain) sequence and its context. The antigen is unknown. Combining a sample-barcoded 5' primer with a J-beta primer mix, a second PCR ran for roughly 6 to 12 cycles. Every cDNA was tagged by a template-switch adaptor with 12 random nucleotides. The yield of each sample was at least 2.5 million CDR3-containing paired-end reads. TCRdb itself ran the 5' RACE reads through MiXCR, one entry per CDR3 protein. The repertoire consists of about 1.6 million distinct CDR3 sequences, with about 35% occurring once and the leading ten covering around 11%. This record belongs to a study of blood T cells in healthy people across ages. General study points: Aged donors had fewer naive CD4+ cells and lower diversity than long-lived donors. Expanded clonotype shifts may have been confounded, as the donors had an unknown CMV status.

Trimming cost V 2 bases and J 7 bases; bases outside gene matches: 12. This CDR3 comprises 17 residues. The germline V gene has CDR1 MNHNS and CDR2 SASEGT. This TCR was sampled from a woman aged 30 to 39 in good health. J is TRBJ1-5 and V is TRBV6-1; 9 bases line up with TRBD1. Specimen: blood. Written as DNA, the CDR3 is TGTGCCAGCAGTGAATTGAGGGGGGACAGGGAACGGCAGCCCCAGCATTTT. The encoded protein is CASSELRGDRERQPQHF.